This T cell receptor beta chain originates from a study of shared clonotypes between healthy human individuals. Study overall: CD4 naive and CD4 memory each took three plates per donor, while CD8 naive took two and CD8 memory one.

V gave up 11 bases and J gave up 2 bases; unmatched junction bases: 9. Germline V gives CDR1 ENHRY, CDR2 SYGVKD. CDR3 size: 14 residues. Genomic DNA from each subset was divided evenly over several immunoSEQ plates. It was around 180 ng DNA, 25,000 to 35,000 T cell genomes, that sorted-subset replicate PCRs used. Profiled with immunoSEQ multiplex PCR; TCRdb holds only in-frame clones, not every one. The sample lists 850,000 to 1,200,000 clones, about 77% occurring once. The sample comprised memory CD4+ T cells sorted from blood. The subset here: CD45RA-negative fraction. The chain carries TRBV10-3 and TRBJ1-5, with 7 nucleotides matching TRBD1. The source is a man aged 18 to 35 in good health. CDR3 in DNA: TGTGCCGCAGGTCAGGGGGTCGGCAATCAGCCCCAGCATTTT. This encodes CAAGQGVGNQPQHF.